A selection of T cell receptor beta chains follows, all from one sample in a study of blood T cell repertoires in COVID-19. Method: immunoSEQ multiplex PCR; TCRdb's copy keeps in-frame clones and lacks some. Of about 180,000 clones in the sample, roughly 85% were seen once. Sequenced sample: peripheral blood. Receptors originate from a woman in her 70s with acute or convalescent COVID-19. The CDR3 runs from the conserved cysteine through the conserved F or W. D genes are given only for firm matches. Rows give clone size only sometimes, using once, few, many, or a class for an expanded clone.

abundance	v_gene	j_gene	d_gene	CDR3aa	CDR3nt
-	TRBV19	TRBJ1-2	-	CASIQGPGKPYGYTF	TGTGCCAGTATACAGGGCCCCGGGAAACCCTATGGCTACACCTTC
-	TRBV5-1	TRBJ2-7	-	CASSLAGFAGYDEQYF	TGCGCCAGCAGCTTGGCCGGGTTTGCAGGGTACGACGAGCAGTACTTC
once	TRBV28	TRBJ2-2	-	CASSLWGGSSNTGELFF	TGTGCCAGCAGTTTATGGGGAGGCAGCTCGAACACCGGGGAGCTGTTTTTT
-	TRBV7-9	TRBJ1-3	TRBD1	CASSSGQGSSGNTIYF	TGTGCCAGCAGCTCGGGACAGGGATCGAGTGGAAACACCATATATTTT
-	TRBV20-1	TRBJ2-4	-	CSASGALASLNIQYF	TGCAGTGCTAGTGGGGCATTGGCGAGTTTGAACATTCAGTACTTC
-	TRBV30	TRBJ2-3	-	CAWSAGAGSDTQYF	TGTGCCTGGAGTGCCGGGGCGGGATCAGATACGCAGTATTTT
-	TRBV7-2	TRBJ1-5	-	CASSLSGNQPQHF	TGTGCCAGCAGCTTATCCGGCAATCAGCCCCAGCATTTT
-	TRBV6-5	TRBJ1-6	TRBD1	CASRTGGSGNSPLHF	TGTGCCAGCAGGACAGGGGGTTCGGGTAATTCACCCCTCCACTTT
once	TRBV30	TRBJ2-7	TRBD1	CAWSLGFGTGTYEQYF	TGTGCCTGGAGTCTTGGTTTTGGGACAGGCACTTACGAGCAGTACTTC
-	TRBV7-9	TRBJ1-6	-	CASSFSRGRNGSPLHF	TGTGCCAGCAGCTTTTCAAGAGGCCGGAACGGTTCACCCCTCCACTTT
-	TRBV5-8	TRBJ2-5	TRBD2	CASSPSGRALGETQYF	TGTGCCAGCAGCCCCAGCGGGAGGGCCTTGGGGGAGACCCAGTACTTC
-	TRBV5-1	TRBJ1-6	TRBD1	CASSLNAGGSSSPLHF	TGCGCCAGCAGCTTGAACGCAGGGGGCTCGAGCTCACCCCTCCACTTT
-	TRBV11-3	TRBJ2-1	-	CASSLSGGSGQTNNEQFF	TGTGCCAGCAGCTTATCCGGGGGTTCGGGACAGACAAACAATGAGCAGTTCTTC
-	TRBV30	TRBJ2-2	-	CAWSVLVNTGELFF	TGTGCCTGGAGTGTACTGGTGAACACCGGGGAGCTGTTTTTT
once	TRBV10-3	TRBJ2-1	TRBD2	CAISDQSAGDYNEQFF	TGTGCCATCAGTGATCAGAGTGCGGGAGATTACAATGAGCAGTTCTTC
few	TRBV30	TRBJ2-2	-	CAWTAGNTGELFF	TGTGCCTGGACAGCAGGGAACACCGGGGAGCTGTTTTTT
-	TRBV6-5	TRBJ1-1	TRBD1	CASTETGAGTEAFF	TGTGCCAGCACCGAGACAGGGGCGGGCACTGAAGCTTTCTTT
-	TRBV10-3	TRBJ2-1	-	CAISGATSPFNEQFF	TGTGCCATCAGTGGGGCGACTAGTCCTTTCAATGAGCAGTTCTTC
few	TRBV4-1	TRBJ2-1	TRBD1	CASSQGTGVYNEQFF	TGCGCCAGCAGCCAAGGGACAGGGGTCTACAATGAGCAGTTCTTC
-	TRBV3-1/TRBV3-2	TRBJ2-7	-	CASSQGAIHYEQYF	TGTGCCAGCAGCCAAGGGGCGATACACTACGAGCAGTACTTC
few	TRBV2	TRBJ1-2	TRBD1	CASSEEGQGASYGYTF	TGTGCCAGCAGTGAAGAAGGACAGGGGGCATCGTATGGCTACACCTTC
few	TRBV28	TRBJ2-3	-	CASSRRGPLDTQYF	TGTGCCAGCAGTAGAAGGGGTCCCCTGGATACGCAGTATTTT
-	TRBV6-2/TRBV6-3	TRBJ2-1	TRBD2	CASSYSALAGYNEQFF	TGTGCCAGCAGTTACTCGGCCCTAGCGGGATACAATGAGCAGTTCTTC
-	TRBV27	TRBJ2-7	-	CASSPLREGVYEQYF	TGTGCCAGCAGTCCTTTGCGGGAAGGGGTCTACGAGCAGTACTTC
few	TRBV7-9	TRBJ2-5	-	CASSLELKSGTQYF	TGTGCCAGCAGCTTAGAGCTCAAGAGCGGGACCCAGTACTTC
many	TRBV4-1	TRBJ2-6	-	CASSQDQQVSGANVLTF	TGCGCCAGCAGCCAAGATCAACAGGTGTCTGGGGCCAACGTCCTGACTTTC
few	TRBV5-1	TRBJ2-1	TRBD2	CASSSLAGPAQYNEQFF	TGCGCCAGCAGCTCCTTAGCGGGACCTGCGCAATACAATGAGCAGTTCTTC
-	TRBV19	TRBJ1-6	-	CASSNDRQTLNSPLHF	TGTGCCAGTAGTAACGACCGACAGACCTTGAATTCACCCCTCCACTTT
-	TRBV7-2	TRBJ2-5	-	CASSLLAPGGGQETQYF	TGTGCCAGCAGCTTACTGGCACCCGGCGGAGGGCAAGAGACCCAGTACTTC
-	TRBV7-3	TRBJ2-1	-	CASSLRRSNEQFF	TGTGCCAGCAGCTTACGGAGAAGCAATGAGCAGTTCTTC
once	TRBV10-3	TRBJ1-6	-	CAISETSGRSYNSPLHF	TGTGCCATCAGTGAGACTTCAGGAAGATCCTATAATTCACCCCTCCACTTT
-	TRBV4-2	TRBJ1-1	TRBD1	CASSQPTGSATAAFF	TGTGCCAGCAGCCAACCGACAGGGTCGGCCACTGCAGCTTTCTTT
-	TRBV15	TRBJ2-3	-	CATSRATGSDTQYF	TGTGCCACCAGCAGAGCTACAGGGTCAGATACGCAGTATTTT
-	TRBV5-1	TRBJ2-7	TRBD1	CASRYQGAYEQYF	TGCGCCAGCAGATACCAGGGGGCCTACGAGCAGTACTTC
-	TRBV3-1/TRBV3-2	TRBJ2-1	-	CASSQGQLKNEQFF	TGTGCCAGCAGCCAAGGACAGCTGAAAAATGAGCAGTTCTTC
-	TRBV3-1/TRBV3-2	TRBJ2-1	TRBD1	CASSLGQGREQFF	TGTGCCAGCAGCCTAGGACAGGGAAGGGAGCAGTTCTTC
-	TRBV7-2	TRBJ1-6	TRBD1	CASSDRGSGANNSPLHF	TGTGCCAGCAGTGACAGGGGCTCGGGGGCCAATAATTCACCCCTCCACTTT
few	TRBV6-5	TRBJ2-7	TRBD2	CASSPVTSGTYEQYF	TGTGCCAGCAGTCCGGTGACTAGCGGGACCTACGAGCAGTACTTC
-	TRBV6-5	TRBJ2-5	-	CASSPLTSGQETQYF	TGTGCCAGCAGTCCTTTGACGTCAGGCCAAGAGACCCAGTACTTC
-	TRBV4-1	TRBJ1-4	TRBD1	CASSSGARQGRGEKLFF	TGCGCCAGCAGCAGCGGAGCCCGACAGGGGAGAGGCGAAAAACTGTTTTTT
few	TRBV19	TRBJ1-1	TRBD1	CASSTQTGGVSFF	TGTGCCAGTAGTACTCAGACAGGGGGAGTTTCTTTCTTT
-	TRBV9	TRBJ2-1	-	CASSVASTNEQFF	TGTGCCAGCAGCGTAGCCTCTACCAATGAGCAGTTCTTC
-	TRBV4-2	TRBJ2-1	TRBD2	CASSQVVAGGIDNEQFF	TGTGCCAGCAGCCAAGTAGTCGCGGGAGGGATTGACAATGAGCAGTTCTTC
-	TRBV21-1	TRBJ1-6	-	CASSKRERKNSPLHF	TGTGCCAGCAGCAAGAGGGAAAGGAAAAATTCACCCCTCCACTTT
-	TRBV6-6	TRBJ1-4	-	CASSYSGGELFF	TGTGCCAGCAGTTACTCAGGGGGTGAACTGTTTTTT
-	TRBV7-2	TRBJ2-1	TRBD2	CASSLAVLLAGQNNEQFF	TGTGCCAGCAGCTTAGCTGTATTGTTAGCGGGACAAAACAATGAGCAGTTCTTC
-	TRBV24-1	TRBJ1-4	-	CATSDSRGGFNEKLFF	TGTGCCACCAGTGACTCGCGGGGAGGGTTTAATGAAAAACTGTTTTTT
-	TRBV7-9	TRBJ1-5	TRBD1	CASSNYLQGALVQPQHF	TGTGCCAGCAGCAATTATCTCCAGGGGGCGTTGGTTCAGCCCCAGCATTTT
few	TRBV5-1	TRBJ2-3	TRBD2	CASSLELAGRTDTQYF	TGCGCCAGCAGCTTGGAACTAGCGGGACGCACAGATACGCAGTATTTT
-	TRBV11-2	TRBJ2-1	-	CASSLASSYNEQFF	TGTGCCAGCAGCTTAGCGAGTAGCTACAATGAGCAGTTCTTC
-	TRBV7-6	TRBJ2-2	-	CASSLDLPGSVYTGELFF	TGTGCCAGCAGCTTAGATCTCCCAGGGTCCGTGTACACCGGGGAGCTGTTTTTT
-	TRBV5-8	TRBJ2-5	TRBD2	CASSLDRTSGETQYF	TGTGCCAGCAGCTTGGATCGGACTAGCGGAGAGACCCAGTACTTC
-	TRBV7-2	TRBJ2-1	-	CASSVFSSVSEQFF	TGTGCCAGCAGCGTTTTCTCTAGCGTGAGTGAGCAGTTCTTC
few	TRBV30	TRBJ2-7	-	CAWSPWLPGERYEQYF	TGTGCCTGGAGTCCATGGTTGCCCGGGGAGCGCTACGAGCAGTACTTC
-	TRBV5-1	TRBJ1-6	TRBD1	CASSPGQGAGSPLHF	TGCGCCAGCAGCCCAGGACAGGGGGCTGGATCACCCCTCCACTTT
-	TRBV5-1	TRBJ1-2	TRBD1	CASRRDRAVNGYTF	TGCGCCAGCAGAAGGGACAGGGCGGTGAATGGCTACACCTTC
-	TRBV27	TRBJ2-1	-	CASSERPGNEQFF	TGTGCCAGCAGTGAGCGACCCGGCAATGAGCAGTTCTTC
few	TRBV3-1/TRBV3-2	TRBJ2-5	TRBD2	CASSPTGTSQTQYF	TGTGCCAGCAGCCCTACGGGGACTAGCCAGACCCAGTACTTC
-	TRBV7-9	TRBJ1-1	TRBD1	CASSSFRGFMNTEAFF	TGTGCCAGCAGCTCCTTCAGGGGGTTTATGAACACTGAAGCTTTCTTT